This T cell receptor (beta chain) was documented in a study of T cells expressing NK-cell markers. Study details: The study drew TCR beta repertoires from sorted CD3+CD56+NKG2C+, CD3+CD56+NKG2C- and CD3+CD56-NKG2C+ T cells. Seven sequenced donors out of eight were HCMV-seropositive, one seronegative. Whole-study findings and limits: It remained uncertain whether the expanded NKG2C+ T cell clones were specific for HCMV antigens.

Remarks on this clonotype: As yet, its antigen is unknown.

Germline CDR1 is MNHEY and CDR2 is SVGAGI. The CDR3 has 15 residues. TCRdb reprocessed the 5' RACE reads and keeps a single row for each CDR3 protein, giving no DNA. This table lists about 540,000 distinct CDR3 sequences. This chain joins TRBV6-5 and TRBJ2-1; TCRdb returns TRBD2, unconfirmable since there is no DNA. The TCR comes from a man aged 18 to 29 in good health. Sample: blood T cells: a sorted CD56 or NKG2C T cell subset, CD4+ or CD8+ T cells, or bulk PBMC T cells (not recorded which). The CDR3: CASSPWTSGNNEQFF.